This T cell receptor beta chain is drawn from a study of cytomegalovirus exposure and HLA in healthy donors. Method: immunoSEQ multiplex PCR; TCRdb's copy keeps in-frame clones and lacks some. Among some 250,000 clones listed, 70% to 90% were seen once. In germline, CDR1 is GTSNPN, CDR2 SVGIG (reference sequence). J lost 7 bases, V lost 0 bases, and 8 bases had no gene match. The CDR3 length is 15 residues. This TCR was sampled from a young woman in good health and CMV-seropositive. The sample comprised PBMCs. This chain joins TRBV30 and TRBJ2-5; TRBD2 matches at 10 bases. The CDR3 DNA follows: TGTGCCTGGAGTGTGGCTAGCGGGAGAGGTGTGACCCAGTACTTC. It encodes CAWSVASGRGVTQYF.